The 24 T cell receptor beta chains below come from one sample, sequenced in a study of OX40 agonist ivuxolimab in advanced cancers. Using immunoSEQ multiplex PCR, the repertoire was profiled, and TCRdb retains in-frame clones only, with some absent. This repertoire shows roughly 80,000 clones, 89% found once; its top ten account for around 0.4%. Sequencing used CD4+ or CD8+ T cells sorted from blood, obtained in a trial of the OX40 agonist ivuxolimab. These TCRs come from an adult with an advanced solid tumor such as melanoma, head and neck, liver or kidney cancer.

The chain carries TRBV18 and TRBJ1-2; no definite D call. Germline-derived CDR1 and CDR2 are KGHSH and LQKENI. V was clipped by 2 bases and J by 2 bases, with 12 bases between them. The CDR3 is 15 residues long. DNA for the CDR3: TGTGCCAGCTCACCAGAACCCGGGGTGAACTATGGCTACACCTTC. Amino acid sequence: CASSPEPGVNYGYTF.

This chain uses TRBV7-6 with TRBJ2-1; tentative D call: TRBD2 (5 bases). CDR3 length: 13 residues. The germline V and J ends were trimmed by 5 bases and 0 bases, with 5 bases remaining between them. Per germline, CDR1 SGHVS and CDR2 FNYEAQ. The CDR3 coding sequence is TGTGCCAGCAGCACTAGCTCCTACAATGAGCAGTTCTTC. This translates into CASSTSSYNEQFF.

This clone was counted once. The chain couples TRBV4-1 to TRBJ2-5, with 8 bases identical to TRBD2. J was trimmed by 6 bases and V by 3 bases; bases with no gene match: 12. Germline CDR1 MGHRA, CDR2 YSYEKL. The CDR3 is made up of 16 amino acids. In nucleotides, the CDR3 is TGCGCCAGCAGCCAGGGTTCTACGGGAGGGCCGCAGACCCAGTACTTC. Amino acids: CASSQGSTGGPQTQYF.

CDR3 in amino acids: CASSKNSNTEAFF. The DNA of the CDR3 is TGTGCCAGCAGCAAGAATTCGAACACTGAAGCTTTCTTT. This chain links TRBV7-9 with TRBJ1-1; D is unresolved. Germline values: CDR1 SEHNR, CDR2 FQNEAQ (reference sequence). The CDR3 runs 13 residues. Trimming left V 5 bases short and J 1 base short, with 8 bases between.

The CDR3 DNA is TGCAGCGTTGACAGGACGAACACCGGGGAGCTGTTTTTT. As protein: CSVDRTNTGELFF. J is TRBJ2-2 and V is TRBV29-1; D unclear. V was shortened by 3 bases and J by 0 bases, with 5 bases between the two germline ends. The CDR3 sequence is 13 residues long. Germline V gives CDR1 SQVTM, CDR2 ANQGSEA.

CDR3 loop: CASSDRTGGYGYTF. The CDR3 DNA follows: TGTGCCAGCTCGGATAGGACAGGGGGCTATGGCTACACCTTC. The chain is built from TRBV18 and TRBJ1-2; 10 nucleotides line up with TRBD1. Germline CDR1 reads KGHSH; CDR2 reads LQKENI. V trimming: 6 bases; J trimming: 4 bases; junction bases outside the gene matches: 5. The CDR3 length is 14 residues.

The sample holds a few counts of this clone. The J gene is TRBJ2-1, the V gene TRBV15, with D possibly matching TRBD2 (6 bases). Germline CDR1 LNHNV, CDR2 YYDKDF (reference sequence). V lost 0 bases and J 5 bases, leaving 8 bases between the germline ends. This CDR3 is 14 amino acids long. The CDR3 bases are TGTGCCACCAGCAGAGAGGGACTCCACAATGAGCAGTTCTTC. This gives the protein CATSREGLHNEQFF.

The chain uses TRBV5-1 and TRBJ2-2, with 8 positions matching TRBD1. Germline V gives CDR1 SGHRS, CDR2 YFSETQ. The CDR3 consists of 19 residues. V lost 1 base to trimming and J lost 5 bases; unmatched junction nucleotides: 16. The CDR3 DNA follows: TGCGCCAGCAGCTTGTCCATGTTGGCCAGGGGGCGTGAAACCGGGGAGCTGTTTTTT. It translates to CASSLSMLARGRETGELFF.

The chain is built from TRBV7-8 and TRBJ2-1; D not resolved. The germline V gene encodes CDR1 SGHVS and CDR2 FQNEAQ. The CDR3 contains 16 residues. Trimming took off 7 bases at V and 6 bases at J, with 22 bases between the two ends. The CDR3 sequence: CASKGSLQDGVNEQFF. Written as DNA, the CDR3 is TGTGCCAGCAAGGGTAGCTTGCAGGACGGAGTCAATGAGCAGTTCTTC.

This chain uses TRBV6-1 with TRBJ2-3, with D uncertain. Germline V gene lookup returns CDR1 MNHNS and CDR2 SASEGT. The length of the CDR3 is 13 residues. Between the trimmed V and J ends, which lost 7 bases and 0 bases, there was a span of 8 bases. The CDR3 sequence is CASKASSTDTQYF. CDR3 bases: TGTGCCAGCAAAGCCTCTAGCACAGATACGCAGTATTTT.

The chain is built from TRBV6-5 and TRBJ1-1; 9 positions match TRBD1. The V gene end was trimmed by 5 bases and the J gene end by 4 bases; junction bases not matched to a gene: 5. The CDR3 sequence is 14 residues long. The germline V gene has CDR1 MNHEY and CDR2 SVGAGI. CDR3 sequence (DNA): TGTGCCAGCAGTACAAGGACAGGGGCCACTGAAGCTTTCTTT. It encodes CASSTRTGATEAFF.

This clone showed up just a few times. This chain links TRBV5-1 with TRBJ1-2, with D possibly being TRBD1 (6 bases). The germline gives CDR1 SGHRS, CDR2 YFSETQ. CDR3 size: 14 residues. Deletions cut 0 bases from V and 8 bases from J, with 14 bases between. As DNA, the CDR3 is TGCGCCAGCAGCTTGGCCGGGGGGGCAGAGGGCTACACCTTC. Translated: CASSLAGGAEGYTF.

This clone was seen more than once but under ten times. J is TRBJ1-1 and V is TRBV15, with D unresolved. Germline V lookup: CDR1 LNHNV, CDR2 YYDKDF (reference sequence). Trimming removed 0 bases from V and 1 base from J, with 6 bases in between. This CDR3 region has 14 residues. The chain's CDR3 is CATSREVGNTEAFF. In DNA form, the CDR3 reads TGTGCCACCAGCAGAGAGGTTGGGAACACTGAAGCTTTCTTT.

The chain recombines TRBV4-1 with TRBJ2-1; 7 bases fit TRBD2. The germline CDR1 and CDR2 sequences are MGHRA and YSYEKL. The V and J ends lost 4 bases and 7 bases, in that order; junction bases with no gene match: 13. The CDR3 has 16 residues. Here the CDR3 reads CASSLFNAGANNEQFF. Here the CDR3 DNA reads TGCGCCAGCAGCCTGTTTAATGCGGGAGCTAATAATGAGCAGTTCTTC.

The V call is TRBV10-3, the J call TRBJ1-2, with TRBD1 identical over 9 bases. This CDR3 comprises 16 residues. Germline CDR1 is ENHRY and CDR2 is SYGVKD. Trimming took 5 bases from V and 4 from J; bases not matched to a gene: 11. The CDR3 DNA follows: TGTGCCATCAGTCGAGGGACAGGGACGGTGGGCTATGGCTACACCTTC. This translates into CAISRGTGTVGYGYTF.

V and J are TRBV11-1 and TRBJ1-1; D not certain. The germline V gene encodes CDR1 SGHAT and CDR2 FQDESV (reference sequence). The CDR3 runs to 13 residues. Trimming took off 2 bases at V and 0 bases at J, with 4 bases between the two ends. The CDR3 loop is CASSLTMNTEAFF. The DNA of the CDR3 is TGTGCCAGCAGCTTAACTATGAACACTGAAGCTTTCTTT.

V is TRBV27 and J is TRBJ1-1; D possibly corresponds to TRBD1 (5 bases). The CDR3 consists of 15 residues. Deletions cut 0 bases from V and 7 bases from J, with 15 bases between. Per germline, CDR1 MNHEY and CDR2 SMNVEV (reference sequence). The CDR3 coding sequence is TGTGCCAGCAGTTTATCGGGAAGGGACTATGGTGAAGCTTTCTTT. Amino acids: CASSLSGRDYGEAFF.

This rearrangement joins TRBV11-2 to TRBJ1-1; the match to TRBD1 covers 8 bases. Germline CDR1 reads SGHAT; CDR2 reads FQNNGV. V shed 4 bases, J shed 5 bases, and the junction held 12 bases outside the gene matches. The CDR3 totals 16 residues. CDR3: CASSSGLNRGLTEAFF. For the CDR3, the DNA is TGTGCCAGCAGCTCCGGCCTTAACAGGGGGTTAACTGAAGCTTTCTTT. Supplemented by reference TRBV11-2 and TRBJ1-1, the full variable domain reads EAGVAQSPRYKIIEKRQSVAFWCNPISGHATLYWYQQILGQGPKLLIQFQNNGVVDDSQLPKDRFSAERLKGVDSTLKIQPAKLEDSAVYLCASSSGLNRGLTEAFFGQGTRLTVV.

This clone was found a few times. J is TRBJ1-5 and V is TRBV30, with TRBD1 matching 7 bases. The germline gives CDR1 GTSNPN, CDR2 SVGIG (reference sequence). This CDR3 spans 13 amino acids. The ends lost 3 bases at V and 7 bases at J; junction bases unmatched: 6. The CDR3 DNA follows: TGTGCCTGGAGCACAGGGGTGCAACAGCCCCAGCATTTT. It specifies CAWSTGVQQPQHF.

The chain joins TRBV5-8 to TRBJ2-2; 10 bases map to TRBD2. This CDR3 contains 18 residues. V shed 0 bases, J shed 4 bases, and the junction held 9 bases outside the gene matches. CDR1 is SGHTS, CDR2 YDEGEE, per germline. In DNA form, the CDR3 reads TGTGCCAGCAGCTTGGACCCAGCGGGAGGGCCGGTCACCGGGGAGCTGTTTTTT. This gives the protein CASSLDPAGGPVTGELFF. Using reference TRBV5-8 and TRBJ2-2 for the parts outside the CDR3, the full variable domain is EAGVTQSPTHLIKTRGQQATLRCSPISGHTSVYWYQQALGLGLQFLLWYDEGEERNRGNFPPRFSGRQFPNYSSELNVNALELEDSALYLCASSLDPAGGPVTGELFFGEGSRLTVL.

This chain uses TRBV9 with TRBJ2-7, with D perhaps TRBD2 (5 bases). CDR3 length: 13 residues. Per germline, CDR1 SGDLS and CDR2 YYNGEE. Trimming pared 7 bases from V and 1 base from J, leaving 12 bases between. The CDR3 spells CASASGSSYEQYF. In DNA form, the CDR3 reads TGTGCCAGCGCGAGCGGATCGTCCTACGAGCAGTACTTC. Full variable domain (remainder filled in from reference TRBV9 and TRBJ2-7): DSGVTQTPKHLITATGQRVTLRCSPRSGDLSVYWYQQSLDQGLQFLIQYYNGEERAKGNILERFSAQQFPDLHSELNLSSLELGDSALYFCASASGSSYEQYFGPGTRLTVT.

The chain links TRBV19 to TRBJ1-1, with 8 positions matching TRBD1. J was trimmed by 2 bases and V by 5 bases; bases with no gene match: 7. The germline V gene has CDR1 LNHDA and CDR2 SQIVND (reference sequence). CDR3 length: 15 amino acids. Here the CDR3 reads CASSPLQGGNTEAFF. Here the CDR3 DNA reads TGTGCCAGTAGTCCCCTACAGGGGGGAAACACTGAAGCTTTCTTT.

The chain is built from TRBV5-4 and TRBJ1-2, with D tentatively TRBD1 (5 bases). This CDR3 spans 15 amino acids. Between the trimmed V and J ends, which lost 0 bases and 1 base, there was a span of 10 bases. CDR1 is SGHNT, CDR2 YYREEE, per germline (reference sequence). The CDR3 DNA is TGTGCCAGCAGCTTGGTCTCAGGGTATAACTATGGCTACACCTTC. Its protein is CASSLVSGYNYGYTF.

The chain couples TRBV7-8 to TRBJ2-1; the D is unclear. The CDR3 sequence is 13 residues long. Germline V gene lookup returns CDR1 SGHVS and CDR2 FQNEAQ. Trimming took 0 bases from V and 2 from J, leaving 2 bases between them. CDR3 residues: CASSLAPYNEQFF. The CDR3 coding sequence is TGTGCCAGCAGCTTAGCGCCCTACAATGAGCAGTTCTTC.